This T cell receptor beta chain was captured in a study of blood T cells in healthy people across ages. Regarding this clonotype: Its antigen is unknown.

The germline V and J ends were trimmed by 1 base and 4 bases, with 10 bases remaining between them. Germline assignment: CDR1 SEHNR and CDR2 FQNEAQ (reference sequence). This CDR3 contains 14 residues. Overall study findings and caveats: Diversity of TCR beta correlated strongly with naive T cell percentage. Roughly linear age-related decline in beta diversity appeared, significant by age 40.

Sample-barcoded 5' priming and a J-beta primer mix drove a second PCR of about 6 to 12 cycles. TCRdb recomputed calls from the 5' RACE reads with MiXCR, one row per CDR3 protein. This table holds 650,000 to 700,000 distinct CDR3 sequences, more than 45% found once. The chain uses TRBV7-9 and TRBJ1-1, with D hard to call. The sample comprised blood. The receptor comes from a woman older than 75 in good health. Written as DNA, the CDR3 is TGTGCCAGCAGCTTAGTAGAAGTGGCCACTGAAGCTTTCTTT. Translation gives CASSLVEVATEAFF.